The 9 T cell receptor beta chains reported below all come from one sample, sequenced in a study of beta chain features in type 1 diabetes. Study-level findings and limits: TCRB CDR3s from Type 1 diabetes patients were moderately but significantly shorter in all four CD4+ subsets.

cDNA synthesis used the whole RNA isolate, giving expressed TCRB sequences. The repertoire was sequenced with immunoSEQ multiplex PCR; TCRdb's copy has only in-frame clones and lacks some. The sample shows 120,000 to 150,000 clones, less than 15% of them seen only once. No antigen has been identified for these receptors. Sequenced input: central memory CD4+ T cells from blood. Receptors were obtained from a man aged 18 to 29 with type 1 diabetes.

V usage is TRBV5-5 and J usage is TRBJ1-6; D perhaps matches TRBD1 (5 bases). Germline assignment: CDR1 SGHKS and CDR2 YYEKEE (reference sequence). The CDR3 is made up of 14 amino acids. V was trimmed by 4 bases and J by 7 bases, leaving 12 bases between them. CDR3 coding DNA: TGTGCCAGCAGCCTGACGGGGCTGAATTCACCCCTCCACTTT. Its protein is CASSLTGLNSPLHF.

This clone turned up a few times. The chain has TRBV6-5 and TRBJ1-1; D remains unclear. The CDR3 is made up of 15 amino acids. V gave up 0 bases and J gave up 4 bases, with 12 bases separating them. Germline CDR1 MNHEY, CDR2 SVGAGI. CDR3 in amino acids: CASSYSRGLPTEAFF. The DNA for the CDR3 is TGTGCCAGCAGTTACTCGAGAGGGCTCCCCACTGAAGCTTTCTTT.

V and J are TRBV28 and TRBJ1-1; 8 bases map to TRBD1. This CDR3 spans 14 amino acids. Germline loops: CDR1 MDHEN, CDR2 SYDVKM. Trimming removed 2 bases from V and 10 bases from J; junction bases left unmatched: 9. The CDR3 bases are TGTGCCAGCAGTTTAGGGACAGGACAGCACTCAGCTTTCTTT. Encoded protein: CASSLGTGQHSAFF. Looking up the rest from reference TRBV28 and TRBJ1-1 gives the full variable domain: DVKVTQSSRYLVKRTGEKVFLECVQDMDHENMFWYRQDPGLGLRLIYFSYDVKMKEKGDIPEGYSVSREKKERFSLILESASTNQTSMYLCASSLGTGQHSAFFGQGTRLTVV.

CDR3 bases: TGTGCCAGCAGCCCAGGCGGGGGACAATCTAACTATGGCTACACCTTC. It specifies CASSPGGGQSNYGYTF. This chain uses TRBV9 with TRBJ1-2; TRBD1 is a possible D gene (6 bases). Germline CDR1 SGDLS, CDR2 YYNGEE. Trimming removed 4 bases at V and 0 bases at J, with 16 bases between. The CDR3 totals 16 residues.

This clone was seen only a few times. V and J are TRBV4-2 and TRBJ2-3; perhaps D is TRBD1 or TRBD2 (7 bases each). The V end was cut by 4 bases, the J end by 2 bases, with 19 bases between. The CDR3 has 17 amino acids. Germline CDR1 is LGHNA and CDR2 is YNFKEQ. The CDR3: CASSPTAGGDATDTQYF. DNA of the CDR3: TGTGCCAGCAGCCCGACGGCAGGGGGGGACGCCACAGATACGCAGTATTTT.

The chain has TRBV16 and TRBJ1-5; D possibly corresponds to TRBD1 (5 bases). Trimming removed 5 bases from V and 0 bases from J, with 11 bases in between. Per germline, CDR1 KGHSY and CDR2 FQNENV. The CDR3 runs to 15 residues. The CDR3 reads CASSRDGNSNQPQHF. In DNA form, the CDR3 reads TGTGCCAGCAGCAGGGACGGGAATAGCAATCAGCCCCAGCATTTT.

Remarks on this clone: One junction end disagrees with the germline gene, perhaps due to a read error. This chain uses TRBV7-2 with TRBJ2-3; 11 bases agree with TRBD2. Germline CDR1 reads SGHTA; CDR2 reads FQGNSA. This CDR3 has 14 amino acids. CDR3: CASSLAGGADTQYF. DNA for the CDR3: TGTGCCAGCAGTTTAGCGGGGGGGGCAGATACGCAGTATTTT.

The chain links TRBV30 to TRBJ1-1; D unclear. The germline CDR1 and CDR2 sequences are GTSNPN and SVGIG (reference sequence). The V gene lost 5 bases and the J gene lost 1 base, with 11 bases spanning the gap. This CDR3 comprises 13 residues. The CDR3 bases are TGTGCCTGGGTGAGGACGGCGAACACTGAAGCTTTCTTT. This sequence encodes CAWVRTANTEAFF.

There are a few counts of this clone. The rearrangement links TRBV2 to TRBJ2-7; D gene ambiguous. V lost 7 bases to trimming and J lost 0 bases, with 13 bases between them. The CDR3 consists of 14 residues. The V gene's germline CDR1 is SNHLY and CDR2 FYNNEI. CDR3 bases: TGTGCCAGCATCCCGGGTCTCCCCTCCTACGAGCAGTACTTC. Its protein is CASIPGLPSYEQYF.